Presented here are 30 T cell receptor beta chains from one specimen sequenced in a study of regulatory T cells in long-lasting Graves disease. The sample's time point: persistent/refractory GD, antithyroid drugs over 5 years with positive TRAb. The TCR library used RNA extracted from PBMCs. With iRepertoire HTBI primers and Arm-PCR of CDR3 regions, TCR beta libraries were built. TCRdb redid the calling of the multiplex PCR reads with MiXCR, one entry per CDR3 protein. The sample includes roughly 360,000 distinct CDR3 sequences, about 23% of them seen just once. The sequencing used peripheral blood mononuclear cells (PBMCs), collected when the disease was refractory, from a patient treated with antithyroid drugs. These receptors were obtained from a woman aged 35 to 49 with Graves disease.

This clonotype was detected a few times. The chain links TRBV19 to TRBJ1-2, with D unclear. V was trimmed by 8 bases and J by 5 bases, leaving 12 bases between them. Germline V gene lookup returns CDR1 LNHDA and CDR2 SQIVND (reference sequence). This CDR3 contains 12 residues. CDR3 amino acids: CASQTAIYGYTF. The CDR3, as DNA: TGTGCCAGTCAAACAGCGATTTATGGCTACACCTTC.

This clonotype appeared a few times. The V and J genes are TRBV10-3 and TRBJ2-2; D is possibly TRBD2 (6 bases). CDR1 and CDR2 (germline): ENHRY, SYGVKD. V was shortened by 6 bases and J by 0 bases, with 11 bases between the two germline ends. The CDR3 spans 15 residues. The DNA for the CDR3 is TGTGCCATCAGCCCCGGGACTGCGAACACCGGGGAGCTGTTTTTT. This translates into CAISPGTANTGELFF.

The chain combines TRBV12-3 or TRBV12-4 with TRBJ2-3; a weak D match, TRBD2 (6 bases). The CDR3 is made up of 12 amino acids. The V end lost 7 bases, the J end lost 5 bases, and 10 bases lay between the germline ends. In DNA form, the CDR3 reads TGTGCCAGCACCTGGGAGGTAGATACGCAGTATTTT. Its protein is CASTWEVDTQYF.

This clonotype was found many times. The rearrangement links TRBV28 to TRBJ1-1; no clear D gene. Germline CDR1 is MDHEN and CDR2 is SYDVKM. The CDR3 is 12 amino acids. Trimming left V 6 bases short and J 6 bases short, with 11 bases between. Here the CDR3 DNA reads TGTGCCAGCAGAGTCCCTGGGTCTGAAGCTTTCTTT. Translated, it gives CASRVPGSEAFF.

This clonotype has at least ten counts. The V and J genes are TRBV28 and TRBJ1-1; D is ambiguous. Germline-derived CDR1 and CDR2 are MDHEN and SYDVKM. The V gene lost 4 bases and the J gene lost 5 bases, with 20 bases spanning the gap. This CDR3 contains 16 residues. The CDR3 is CASSSPGIIKRTEAFF. CDR3 DNA sequence: TGTGCCAGCAGTTCTCCCGGGATCATCAAGAGGACTGAAGCTTTCTTT.

This clonotype was counted a few times. The chain recombines TRBV7-2 with TRBJ1-2; 11 nucleotides line up with TRBD1. The CDR3 spans 16 residues. V was clipped by 1 base and J by 2 bases; unmatched bases: 3. CDR1 and CDR2 from the germline V gene are SGHTA and FQGNSA. The CDR3 bases are TGTGCCAGCAGCTTAGTGGGGACAGGGGGAAACTATGGCTACACCTTC. Encoded protein: CASSLVGTGGNYGYTF.

In its sample, this clonotype was seen many times. The chain has TRBV3-1 and TRBJ1-5; D is undetermined. The CDR3 runs to 14 residues. V gave up 0 bases and J gave up 6 bases, with 9 bases separating them. Per the germline V gene, CDR1 is LGHDT and CDR2 is YNNKEL (reference sequence). CDR3 loop: CASSQDSEVQPQHF. CDR3 in DNA: TGTGCCAGCAGCCAAGACTCGGAGGTTCAGCCCCAGCATTTT.

The chain couples TRBV20-1 to TRBJ1-3, with D uncertain. Germline lookup yields CDR1 DFQATT and CDR2 SNEGSKA (reference sequence). Trimming cost V 5 bases and J 1 base, with 12 bases left between them. CDR3 length: 14 residues. DNA of the CDR3: TGCAGTGCTCCCGAGCGGACTTCTGGAAACACCATATATTTT. Amino acid sequence: CSAPERTSGNTIYF.

This clonotype has ten or more counts. The chain has TRBV2 and TRBJ2-7; D perhaps matches TRBD2 (5 bases). CDR3 length equals 10 residues. Germline CDR1 and CDR2: SNHLY and FYNNEI. V was clipped by 6 bases and J by 9 bases, with 9 bases between them. CDR3 amino acids: CASSVAWQYF. The CDR3, as DNA: TGTGCCAGCAGCGTAGCGTGGCAGTACTTC.

This clonotype was detected many times. The genes are TRBV5-1 and TRBJ1-1; D ambiguous. Trimming removed 7 bases at V and 0 bases at J, with 10 bases between. The V gene's germline CDR1 is SGHRS and CDR2 YFSETQ. The CDR3 totals 13 residues. This CDR3 is CASVGLLNTEAFF. As DNA, the CDR3 is TGCGCCAGCGTAGGGTTGTTGAACACTGAAGCTTTCTTT.

The chain recombines TRBV5-1 with TRBJ2-3; either TRBD1 or TRBD2 may fit D (5 bases each). CDR1 SGHRS and CDR2 YFSETQ come from the germline V gene. V lost 0 bases, J lost 5 bases, and 10 bases lay in between. The CDR3 spans 14 residues. The CDR3 nucleotides read TGCGCCAGCAGCTTGGATGGGGGTAGAGATACGCAGTATTTT. It specifies CASSLDGGRDTQYF.

The CDR3 region has the DNA TGTGCCAGCACCAGTGGAATCTACAATGAGCAGTTCTTC. Amino acids: CASTSGIYNEQFF. The rearrangement links TRBV28 to TRBJ2-1; D ambiguous. The CDR3 runs 13 residues. The germline V gene encodes CDR1 MDHEN and CDR2 SYDVKM. Deletions cut 7 bases from V and 3 bases from J, with 10 bases between.

In its sample, this clonotype was seen a few times. A much larger clone is a single base away; this may be a read error. The chain recombines TRBV11-2 with TRBJ1-1; 8 bases agree with TRBD1. From germline, CDR1 is SGHAT and CDR2 FQNNGV. The CDR3 sequence is 16 residues long. Unmatched junction bases numbered 14, after V lost 5 bases and J lost 6 bases. The CDR3 protein is CASSPFMGQAKAEAFF. The CDR3 bases are TGTGCCAGCAGCCCATTCATGGGACAGGCAAAAGCTGAAGCTTTCTTT. Full variable domain (rest looked up from reference TRBV11-2 and TRBJ1-1): EAGVAQSPRYKIIEKRQSVAFWCNPISGHATLYWYQQILGQGPKLLIQFQNNGVVDDSQLPKDRFSAERLKGVDSTLKIQPAKLEDSAVYLCASSPFMGQAKAEAFFGQGTRLTVV.

In its sample, this clonotype was seen many times. This chain joins TRBV28 and TRBJ2-7; perhaps TRBD2 as D (6 bases). The germline V and J ends were trimmed by 2 bases and 0 bases, with 11 bases remaining between them. From germline, CDR1 is MDHEN and CDR2 SYDVKM. The CDR3 is made up of 15 amino acids. CDR3 sequence reads: CASSLVASVSYEQYF. The CDR3 DNA sequence: TGTGCCAGCAGTTTAGTGGCTAGCGTCTCCTACGAGCAGTACTTC. The whole variable domain, remainder taken from reference TRBV28 and TRBJ2-7, is DVKVTQSSRYLVKRTGEKVFLECVQDMDHENMFWYRQDPGLGLRLIYFSYDVKMKEKGDIPEGYSVSREKKERFSLILESASTNQTSMYLCASSLVASVSYEQYFGPGTRLTVT.

With respect to this clonotype: A much larger clone differs from this one at a single base, so this may be a read error. The chain carries TRBV13 and TRBJ2-5, with TRBD1 matching 7 bases. This CDR3 contains 15 residues. CDR1 and CDR2 (germline): PRHDT, FYEKMQ (reference sequence). The CDR3 is CASSSTSQGQGTQYF. The DNA of the CDR3 is TGTGCCAGCAGCTCCACTTCACAGGGGCAAGGGACCCAGTACTTC.

The V call is TRBV9, the J call TRBJ1-2; maybe TRBD1 (6 bases). CDR1 is SGDLS, CDR2 YYNGEE, per germline. The CDR3 spans 13 residues. Trimming pared 3 bases from V and 4 bases from J, leaving 10 bases between. The CDR3 loop is CASSEAGAYGYTF. DNA of the CDR3: TGTGCCAGCAGCGAGGCAGGGGCCTATGGCTACACCTTC.

J is TRBJ1-1 and V is TRBV7-2; D is undetermined. Germline CDR1 and CDR2: SGHTA and FQGNSA. V was pared by 5 bases and J by 1 base, with 11 bases between. This CDR3 comprises 14 residues. Here the CDR3 DNA reads TGTGCCAGCAGCGTAAGGTATAAGAACACTGAAGCTTTCTTT. Amino acid sequence: CASSVRYKNTEAFF. Full variable domain (remainder filled in from reference TRBV7-2 and TRBJ1-1): GAGVSQSPSNKVTEKGKDVELRCDPISGHTALYWYRQSLGQGLEFLIYFQGNSAPDKSGLPSDRFSAERTGGSVSTLTIQRTQQEDSAVYLCASSVRYKNTEAFFGQGTRLTVV.

There are many counts of this clonotype. The chain couples TRBV12-3 or TRBV12-4 to TRBJ2-2; D perhaps matches TRBD1 (6 bases). The CDR3 is made up of 14 amino acids. Trimming took 6 bases from V and 3 from J, leaving 11 bases between them. CDR3 residues: CASSLTGHTGELFF. CDR3 nucleotides: TGTGCCAGCAGCCTTACAGGGCACACCGGGGAGCTGTTTTTT.

The rearrangement uses TRBV28 and TRBJ2-3; tentatively, D is TRBD2 (6 bases). This CDR3 is 16 amino acids long. Trimming removed 4 bases from V and 4 bases from J, with 18 bases in between. Germline loops: CDR1 MDHEN, CDR2 SYDVKM. CDR3 residues: CASSWPKTSVPDTQYF. As DNA, the CDR3 is TGTGCCAGCAGTTGGCCCAAGACTAGTGTACCAGATACGCAGTATTTT.

V usage is TRBV7-8 and J usage is TRBJ2-2; D unresolved. Germline loops: CDR1 SGHVS, CDR2 FQNEAQ. The CDR3 runs 13 residues. V lost 1 base and J 3 bases, leaving 3 bases between the germline ends. Written as DNA, the CDR3 is TGTGCCAGCAGCTTAGTCTACACCGGGGAGCTGTTTTTT. Its protein product is CASSLVYTGELFF.

V and J are TRBV27 and TRBJ2-1; D is ambiguous. The CDR3 length is 14 residues. Germline loops: CDR1 MNHEY, CDR2 SMNVEV (reference sequence). V gave up 4 bases and J gave up 0 bases, with 7 bases separating them. CDR3 protein: CASSSTSSYNEQFF. The CDR3 DNA reads TGTGCCAGCAGTTCCACGAGCTCCTACAATGAGCAGTTCTTC.

In its sample, this clonotype was seen many times. The V call is TRBV28, the J call TRBJ2-7; D could derive from TRBD1 or TRBD2 (5 bases each). V was trimmed by 4 bases and J by 2 bases, leaving 15 bases between them. CDR1 and CDR2 from the germline V gene are MDHEN and SYDVKM. CDR3 length: 15 amino acids. The CDR3 DNA reads as TGTGCCAGCAGTTACCCACGTAGGGACCCCTACGAGCAGTACTTC. Translating gives CASSYPRRDPYEQYF.

The rearrangement joins TRBV25-1 to TRBJ1-1, with D possibly matching TRBD1 (5 bases). Trimming took off 5 bases at V and 4 bases at J, with 14 bases between the two ends. This CDR3 contains 14 residues. In germline, CDR1 is MGHDK, CDR2 SYGVNS. The CDR3 region is CASSFSPGSTEAFF. The CDR3 coding sequence is TGTGCCAGCAGTTTCTCCCCAGGGTCCACTGAAGCTTTCTTT.

This clonotype was picked up a small number of times. The chain has TRBV10-1 and TRBJ2-7, with TRBD2 matching over 15 bases. This CDR3 spans 17 amino acids. Trimming removed 5 bases from V and 0 bases from J; junction bases left unmatched: 5. Looked up from germline, CDR1 is WNHNN and CDR2 is SYGVQD (reference sequence). The CDR3 region is CASSPGTSGRSSYEQYF. The CDR3 nucleotides read TGCGCCAGCAGTCCAGGGACTAGCGGGAGGAGCTCCTACGAGCAGTACTTC.

J is TRBJ2-5 and V is TRBV28; TRBD2 agrees at 8 bases. The CDR3 length is 17 residues. CDR1 is MDHEN, CDR2 SYDVKM, per germline. V lost 5 bases, J lost 5 bases, and 16 bases stayed unmatched. CDR3 coding DNA: TGTGCCAGCAGTCTTTTGCTGAAAGCGGGAGTTGGGGAGACCCAGTACTTC. As protein: CASSLLLKAGVGETQYF.

At least ten counts were recorded for this clonotype. The gene calls are TRBV10-3 and TRBJ1-1; TRBD1 matches at 8 bases. CDR1 and CDR2 (germline): ENHRY, SYGVKD. The V and J ends lost 6 bases and 1 base, in that order; junction bases with no gene match: 4. This CDR3 has 14 amino acids. Written as DNA, the CDR3 is TGTGCCATCAGCCGACAGGGGACGAACACTGAAGCTTTCTTT. Its translation: CAISRQGTNTEAFF.

The chain is built from TRBV10-3 and TRBJ1-5; D is unclear. The CDR3 covers 15 residues. V was cut by 3 bases and J by 6 bases, with 15 bases left in between. Germline V CDR1 and CDR2: ENHRY, SYGVKD. As DNA, the CDR3 is TGTGCCATCAGTGATATAGGACCCGGAGGTCAGCCCCAGCATTTT. It translates to CAISDIGPGGQPQHF.

The chain carries TRBV2 and TRBJ2-3; possibly TRBD1 for D (7 bases). CDR1 and CDR2 (germline): SNHLY, FYNNEI. This CDR3 comprises 15 residues. Deletions cut 6 bases from V and 1 base from J, with 14 bases between. In DNA, the CDR3 is TGTGCCAGCAGCGTGCAGGGGGGCCGCACAGATACGCAGTATTTT. Translated, it gives CASSVQGGRTDTQYF.

About this clonotype itself: A read error is possible here, since a much larger clone lies one base away. The rearrangement uses TRBV13 and TRBJ1-1; D may be TRBD1 (6 bases). Germline V gives CDR1 PRHDT, CDR2 FYEKMQ (reference sequence). CDR3 length equals 16 residues. V shed 0 bases and J shed 4 bases, with 15 bases lying between them. CDR3 amino acids: CASSLGHGRTATEAFF. CDR3 in DNA: TGTGCCAGCAGCTTAGGCCATGGACGGACAGCCACTGAAGCTTTCTTT.

This clonotype was recorded a few times. The chain couples TRBV24-1 to TRBJ2-5; D is ambiguous. CDR1 KGHDR and CDR2 SFDVKD come from the germline V gene. Trimming cost V 5 bases and J 1 base, with 13 bases left between them. The CDR3 extends over 15 amino acids. CDR3 DNA: TGTGCCACCAGTGGGGGAAGCCAGGTCCAAGAGACCCAGTACTTC. Protein: CATSGGSQVQETQYF.